This TCR beta chain was found in a study of response to subunit inactivated influenza vaccine. Study findings and constraints: With each seasonal influenza vaccination, the authors suggested, few new T cells are recruited.

The germline gives CDR1 ENHRY, CDR2 SYGVKD. Trimming stripped 4 bases from V and 1 base from J, with 7 bases between. The CDR3 spans 13 residues. TCRdb used MiXCR to reprocess the RT-PCR reads, holding one entry per CDR3 protein. The sample shows over 750,000 distinct CDR3 sequences, around 21% of them seen only once. As for this clonotype: Its specificity is not known.

The TCR comes from a man aged 45-60 years who received an inactivated influenza vaccine. The V and J genes are TRBV10-3 and TRBJ1-1; D gene unclear. The specimen comprised PBMCs from blood, sampled about 5 days after vaccination. The DNA of the CDR3 is TGTGCCATCAGTGCTATGGGGAACACTGAAGCTTTCTTT. It is translated as CAISAMGNTEAFF.